Listed here is a single T cell receptor beta chain. It has no known antigen specificity. No much larger clone is present one base from it, and per-base qualities are unavailable. Whole blood was collected in K2EDTA tubes by collaborating institutions according to the institutions' own protocols. For TCRbeta analysis, collaborators shipped samples in one of three forms: frozen whole blood, isolated PBMCs, or DNA extracted from either of those sample types. This sample was taken from a study of blood T cell repertoires in COVID-19 (dated by TCRdb to 2018 to 2021). With respect to the entire study: Collaborator samples came from the United States, Italy and Spain and covered acute and convalescent phases of COVID-19. The material from the prospective study consisted of cDNA or gDNA derived from T cells, B-cell-depleted T cells, or PBMCs. The dataset comprised deeply sampled blood TCRbeta repertoires from subjects exposed to, actively infected with, or recovered from COVID-19. The repertoires were released in a freely available public database meant as a resource for research on the immune response to SARS-CoV-2. Samples were obtained from the ongoing ImmuneRACE study (first 160 participants) and from 950 to 1,500 subjects provided by 6 global collaborators. A de-identified subject ID, COVID-19 status, age in years and sex were almost always included in the sample metadata. Where HLA class I and class II types were available, the types were taken from metadata supplied by the sample provider, not from assay-based typing.

Sequences MNHEY (CDR1) and SVGAGI (CDR2) are obtained from the germline V gene. Including cysteine and phenylalanine, the CDR3 has 15 amino acids. The DNA shown is the 45-base CDR3, in frame from base 1. Germline trimming amounts to 3 bases on V and 7 bases on J, with 4 as the count of junction bases outside the gene matches. Summary of the overall study and its limitations: Clinical and demographic metadata were provided uncurated, with the amount varying by source and participant.

TCRbeta CDR3 regions were amplified from genomic DNA using the immunoSEQ Assay, a bias-controlled multiplex PCR. In the paper's pipeline: The number of nucleated cells in each sample was estimated by amplification of reference gene primers within the assay. Sequence reads were collapsed and filtered to measure the absolute abundance of every unique TCRbeta CDR3 rearrangement. For each sample, productive Simpson clonality was calculated by taking the square root of Simpson's diversity index across productive rearrangements. In TCRdb, the immuneACCESS table is reduced to in-frame sequences with V and J assigned. These tables do not hold every clone; where another copy was compared, an unresolved V gene accounts for under half, and the others remain unexplained. V and J calls and clone size come straight from that table; D and trimming were deduced from the DNA. Present in this sample are around 100,000 clones, more than 75% of which were seen just once. Roughly 13% of the sample is in the top ten clones.

The rearranged segments are TRBV6-5 and TRBJ2-1, and 12 junctional nucleotides match TRBD2. This clonotype was obtained from a human donor in a cohort sampled during active COVID-19. Source material: peripheral blood. The CDR3 corresponds to CASSYTSGRKNEQFF. Here is the DNA: TGTGCCAGCAGTTATACTAGCGGGAGGAAAAATGAGCAGTTCTTC.